This T cell receptor (beta chain) is drawn from a study of blood T cells in healthy people across ages. Study-level findings and limits: Long-lived donors exceeded aged donors in naive CD4+ cells and diversity. The study lacked donor CMV status, which possibly confounded expanded clonotype changes.

Isolation of PBMCs gave at least 7 million cells per sample. The use of a sample-barcoded 5' primer and a J-beta primer mix characterized a second PCR of roughly 6 to 11 cycles. Researchers report that a template-switch adaptor with 12 random nucleotides tagged each cDNA molecule. Each CDR3 protein is one row after TCRdb ran MiXCR on the 5' RACE reads. The table has 550,000 to 700,000 distinct CDR3 sequences, approximately 27% seen once. This CDR3 has 14 amino acids. The V end was cut by 0 bases, the J end by 6 bases, with 11 bases between. Germline V lookup: CDR1 SEHNR, CDR2 FQNEAQ (reference sequence). This clonotype appeared a few times. Its antigen is unknown.

This receptor was obtained from a woman aged 70 to 79 in good health. The J gene is TRBJ2-5, the V gene TRBV7-9, with D possibly TRBD1 on 6 matching bases. The specimen sequenced was blood. The CDR3 sequence is CASSLAGAIQTQYF. The CDR3 DNA follows: TGTGCCAGCAGCTTAGCGGGGGCGATTCAGACCCAGTACTTC.